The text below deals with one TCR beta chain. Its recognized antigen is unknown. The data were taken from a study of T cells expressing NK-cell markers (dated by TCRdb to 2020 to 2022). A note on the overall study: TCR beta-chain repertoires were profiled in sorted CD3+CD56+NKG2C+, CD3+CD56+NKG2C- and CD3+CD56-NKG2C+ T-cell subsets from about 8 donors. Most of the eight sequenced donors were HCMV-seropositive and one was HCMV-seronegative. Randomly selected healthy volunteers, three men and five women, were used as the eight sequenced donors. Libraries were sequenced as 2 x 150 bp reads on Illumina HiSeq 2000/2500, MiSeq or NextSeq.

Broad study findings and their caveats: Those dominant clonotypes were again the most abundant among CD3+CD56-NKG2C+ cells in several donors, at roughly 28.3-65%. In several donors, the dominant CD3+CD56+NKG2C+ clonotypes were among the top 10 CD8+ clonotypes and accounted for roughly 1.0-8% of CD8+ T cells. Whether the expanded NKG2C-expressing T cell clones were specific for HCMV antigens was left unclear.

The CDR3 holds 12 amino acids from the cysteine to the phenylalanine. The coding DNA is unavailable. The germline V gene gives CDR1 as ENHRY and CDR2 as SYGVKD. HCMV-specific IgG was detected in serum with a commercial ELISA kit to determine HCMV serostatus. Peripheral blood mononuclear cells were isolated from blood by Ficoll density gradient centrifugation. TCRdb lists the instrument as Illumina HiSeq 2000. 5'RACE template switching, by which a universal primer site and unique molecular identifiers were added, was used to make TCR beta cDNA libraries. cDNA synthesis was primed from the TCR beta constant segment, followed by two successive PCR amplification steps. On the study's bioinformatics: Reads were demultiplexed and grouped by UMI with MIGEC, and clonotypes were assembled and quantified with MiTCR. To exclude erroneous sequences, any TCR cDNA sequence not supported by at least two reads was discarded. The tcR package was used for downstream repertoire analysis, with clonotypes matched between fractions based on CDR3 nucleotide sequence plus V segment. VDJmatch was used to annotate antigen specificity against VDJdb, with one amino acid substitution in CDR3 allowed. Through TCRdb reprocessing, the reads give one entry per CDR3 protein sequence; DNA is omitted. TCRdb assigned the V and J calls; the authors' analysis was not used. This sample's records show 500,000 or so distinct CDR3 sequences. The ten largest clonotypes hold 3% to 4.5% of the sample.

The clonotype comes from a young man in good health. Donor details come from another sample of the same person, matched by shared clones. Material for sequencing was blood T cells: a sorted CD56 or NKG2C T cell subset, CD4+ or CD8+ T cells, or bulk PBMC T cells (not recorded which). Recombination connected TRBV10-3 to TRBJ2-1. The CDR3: CAISEVSDEQFF.